A selection of T cell receptor beta chains follows, all from one sample in a study of CD8 T cells in Susac syndrome. MiXCR was run by TCRdb on the immunoSEQ multiplex PCR reads, yielding one entry per CDR3 protein. Of 160,000 or so distinct CDR3 sequences in the sample, around 90% were seen once. The sample consisted of CD4+ T cells from PBMCs. Receptors were obtained from a human donor in good health. The conserved cysteine and the conserved F or W are not part of the CDR3 here. Each record gives: V gene, J gene, clone size, D gene, CDR3 protein. A D gene is named only where the DNA matches it firmly. The size of a clone is reported for some rows only, either as once, few or many, or as a class for expanded clones.

V gene: TRBV6-2/TRBV6-3; J gene: TRBJ1-2; clone size: -; D gene: -; CDR3 protein: ASSHERGAAHLGYT
V gene: TRBV6-6; J gene: TRBJ1-1; clone size: -; D gene: -; CDR3 protein: ASSYMVGREEAF
V gene: TRBV19; J gene: TRBJ1-5; clone size: -; D gene: -; CDR3 protein: ASSFGPGGGQPQH
V gene: TRBV18; J gene: TRBJ1-5; clone size: -; D gene: -; CDR3 protein: ASSPEGTDQPQH
V gene: TRBV11-2; J gene: TRBJ2-1; clone size: -; D gene: -; CDR3 protein: ASRGALYNEQF
V gene: TRBV6-5; J gene: TRBJ1-3; clone size: -; D gene: TRBD1; CDR3 protein: ASSYSDRAGNTIY
V gene: TRBV5-1; J gene: TRBJ2-1; clone size: -; D gene: -; CDR3 protein: ASSSLDGSFYNEQF
V gene: TRBV7-2; J gene: TRBJ2-5; clone size: few; D gene: TRBD2; CDR3 protein: ASSLARVSGRARETQY
V gene: TRBV29-1; J gene: TRBJ2-7; clone size: -; D gene: TRBD2; CDR3 protein: SVGGGRASEQY
V gene: TRBV7-2; J gene: TRBJ1-2; clone size: -; D gene: -; CDR3 protein: ASSLDSVYYGYT
V gene: TRBV15; J gene: TRBJ1-2; clone size: -; D gene: TRBD1; CDR3 protein: ATSTLGPGQGPTVGYGYT
V gene: TRBV28; J gene: TRBJ2-3; clone size: -; D gene: TRBD2; CDR3 protein: ATYPPSGRGDTQY
V gene: TRBV20-1; J gene: TRBJ2-2; clone size: -; D gene: TRBD2; CDR3 protein: SARDAGGGSTGELF
V gene: TRBV18; J gene: TRBJ1-1; clone size: -; D gene: -; CDR3 protein: ASSPQGNQGMNTEAF
V gene: TRBV3-1; J gene: TRBJ1-2; clone size: -; D gene: -; CDR3 protein: ASSLLDGYT
V gene: TRBV9; J gene: TRBJ1-6; clone size: -; D gene: -; CDR3 protein: ASSEGTTYSPLH
V gene: TRBV9; J gene: TRBJ2-6; clone size: once; D gene: -; CDR3 protein: ASSSPTGKGANVLT
V gene: TRBV7-2; J gene: TRBJ2-1; clone size: -; D gene: TRBD2; CDR3 protein: ASSLELTSGTYNEQF
V gene: TRBV28; J gene: TRBJ1-5; clone size: -; D gene: TRBD1; CDR3 protein: ASSSGQADQPQH
V gene: TRBV3-1; J gene: TRBJ2-7; clone size: -; D gene: -; CDR3 protein: ASSQNGQPEQY
V gene: TRBV7-2; J gene: TRBJ1-3; clone size: -; D gene: -; CDR3 protein: ASSSRTERNTIY
V gene: TRBV3-1; J gene: TRBJ2-7; clone size: -; D gene: TRBD1; CDR3 protein: ASSQGGTGKVWAREQY
V gene: TRBV19; J gene: TRBJ1-1; clone size: -; D gene: -; CDR3 protein: ASSIGRVAF
V gene: TRBV12-3/TRBV12-4; J gene: TRBJ2-7; clone size: -; D gene: -; CDR3 protein: ASRGEGMTYEQY
V gene: TRBV7-2; J gene: TRBJ1-1; clone size: -; D gene: -; CDR3 protein: ASSSTVNTEAF
V gene: TRBV9; J gene: TRBJ2-3; clone size: few; D gene: TRBD1; CDR3 protein: ASSVGQGGDTQY
V gene: TRBV3-1; J gene: TRBJ2-1; clone size: -; D gene: -; CDR3 protein: ASTRGGHEQF
V gene: TRBV18; J gene: TRBJ1-2; clone size: -; D gene: -; CDR3 protein: ASSPPKVTYGYT
V gene: TRBV6-6; J gene: TRBJ2-3; clone size: -; D gene: -; CDR3 protein: ASSYSRVADTQY
V gene: TRBV20-1; J gene: TRBJ1-2; clone size: -; D gene: -; CDR3 protein: SARDYGTWDYGYT
V gene: TRBV11-3; J gene: TRBJ2-2; clone size: -; D gene: -; CDR3 protein: ASSYDATNTGELF
V gene: TRBV2; J gene: TRBJ1-4; clone size: -; D gene: TRBD1; CDR3 protein: ASSVGQGREKLF
V gene: TRBV24-1; J gene: TRBJ2-3; clone size: -; D gene: -; CDR3 protein: ATSDRPDTQY
V gene: TRBV14; J gene: TRBJ1-1; clone size: -; D gene: -; CDR3 protein: ASSQDLLWYTEAF
V gene: TRBV12-3/TRBV12-4; J gene: TRBJ2-7; clone size: -; D gene: TRBD2; CDR3 protein: ASSLAGGLEQY
V gene: TRBV5-4; J gene: TRBJ2-1; clone size: -; D gene: TRBD2; CDR3 protein: ASSGGLADYNEQF
V gene: TRBV6-6; J gene: TRBJ2-3; clone size: -; D gene: -; CDR3 protein: ASSQGGTTDTQY
V gene: TRBV6-1; J gene: TRBJ1-1; clone size: -; D gene: -; CDR3 protein: ASSGRTNTEAF
V gene: TRBV5-4; J gene: TRBJ2-4; clone size: -; D gene: TRBD1; CDR3 protein: ASSLGGQARNIQY
V gene: TRBV20-1; J gene: TRBJ1-2; clone size: once; D gene: -; CDR3 protein: SATEGSGIGGYT
V gene: TRBV2; J gene: TRBJ1-5; clone size: -; D gene: -; CDR3 protein: ASSFTRGNQPQH
V gene: TRBV2; J gene: TRBJ1-2; clone size: few; D gene: -; CDR3 protein: ASTEGSYGYT
V gene: TRBV7-6; J gene: TRBJ1-4; clone size: -; D gene: -; CDR3 protein: ASSLGGEANEKLF
V gene: TRBV28; J gene: TRBJ2-5; clone size: once; D gene: TRBD2; CDR3 protein: ASSSSIAGGHQETQY
V gene: TRBV28; J gene: TRBJ2-7; clone size: -; D gene: -; CDR3 protein: ASSLFQGHYEQY
V gene: TRBV5-6; J gene: TRBJ2-2; clone size: -; D gene: -; CDR3 protein: ASSWGGAYTGELF
V gene: TRBV29-1; J gene: TRBJ1-1; clone size: -; D gene: -; CDR3 protein: SVVVGGNTEAF